The clone carrying this T cell receptor (beta chain) was picked up many times. The antigen remains undetermined. These data come from a study of prognosis after radiotherapy for stage I lung cancer. Study observations and caveats: Reduced unique TCR clone counts were recorded after stereotactic body radiation therapy, with a median of roughly 9,300 versus 7,200. Reportedly, patients with and without metastases differed in TRBV and TRBJ gene usage.

Starting from genomic DNA, TCR beta CDR3 was amplified through two-round multiplex PCR. Gene-specific primers for each TRBV and TRBJ gene drove first-round PCR. MiXCR was run by TCRdb on the multiplex PCR reads, yielding one entry per CDR3 protein. The sample has around 30,000 distinct CDR3 sequences; approximately 31% are singletons. The V gene's germline CDR1 is SGHRS and CDR2 YFSETQ. The V and J ends lost 4 bases and 5 bases respectively, with 12 bases between them. The CDR3 runs to 13 residues. No patient had prior chemotherapy, radiotherapy or other malignancies, and all were node-negative on CT and PET/CT. Sample collection consisted of approximately 5.7 milliliters of peripheral blood drawn at each of two time points.

The receptor was derived from a donor aged 50 or older with non-small cell lung cancer. This specimen consisted of PBMCs, obtained before or after stereotactic body radiation therapy (not recorded which). The chain combines TRBV5-1 with TRBJ2-5; D is unresolved. The CDR3: CASSVTIMETQYF. CDR3 nucleotides: TGCGCCAGCAGCGTGACAATAATGGAGACCCAGTACTTC.